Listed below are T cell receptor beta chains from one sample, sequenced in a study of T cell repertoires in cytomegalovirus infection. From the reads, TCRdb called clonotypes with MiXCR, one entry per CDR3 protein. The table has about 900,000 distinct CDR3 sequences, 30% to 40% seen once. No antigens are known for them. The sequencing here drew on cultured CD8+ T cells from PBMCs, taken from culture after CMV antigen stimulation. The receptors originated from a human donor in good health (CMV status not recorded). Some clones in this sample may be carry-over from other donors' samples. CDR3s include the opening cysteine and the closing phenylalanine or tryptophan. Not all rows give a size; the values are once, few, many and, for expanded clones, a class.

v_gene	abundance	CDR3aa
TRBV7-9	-	CASSPRITERMNTEAFF
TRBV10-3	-	CAISEPTVMPYEQYF
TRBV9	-	CASSPTGAGSYNEQFF
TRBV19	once	CASSIIQGTYEQYF
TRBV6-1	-	CASSVTSGGNNEQFF
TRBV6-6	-	CASRGTGEGDIQYF
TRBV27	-	CANSLLGETYNEQFF
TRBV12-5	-	CASGLDLDGYSYNEQFF
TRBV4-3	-	CASSQAVTGGNYGYTF
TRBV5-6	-	CASRMDGVGETQYF
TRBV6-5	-	CASSYALRKEAFF
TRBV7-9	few	CASSFTPYSNQPQHF
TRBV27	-	CASSLKARGFTEAFF
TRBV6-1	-	CASSEATGPISQPQHF
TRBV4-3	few	CASSQDSADYQPQHF
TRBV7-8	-	CASSLGTAFQETQYF
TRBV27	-	CASSPAALWDQPQHF